This TCR beta chain came from a study of blood T cell repertoires in COVID-19 (dated by TCRdb to 2020 to 2022). About the full investigation: Collaborator samples came from the United States, Italy and Spain and covered acute and convalescent phases of COVID-19. The dataset comprised deeply sampled blood TCRbeta repertoires from subjects exposed to, actively infected with, or recovered from COVID-19. Samples were obtained from the ongoing ImmuneRACE study (first 160 participants) and from 1,254 subjects provided by 6 global collaborators. The repertoires were made available in a free public database intended to serve as a resource for research on the immune response to SARS-CoV-2. A de-identified subject ID, COVID-19 status, age in years and sex were almost always included in the sample metadata. The material from the prospective study consisted of cDNA or gDNA derived from T cells, B-cell-depleted T cells, or PBMCs. Where available, HLA class I and class II types were obtained from metadata supplied by the sample provider rather than from assay-based typing. Beyond this particular receptor, the publication reports: How much clinical and demographic metadata was included differed by source and by participant, and the metadata was provided uncurated.

Whole blood was collected in K2EDTA tubes by collaborating institutions according to the institutions' own protocols. For TCRbeta analysis, collaborator samples were shipped as frozen whole blood, as isolated PBMCs, or as DNA extracted from either sample type. TCRbeta CDR3 regions were amplified from genomic DNA by means of the immunoSEQ Assay, a bias-controlled multiplex PCR. On the study's bioinformatics: Nucleated cell counts per sample were estimated from amplification of reference gene primers within the assay. To quantify the absolute abundance of each unique TCRbeta CDR3 rearrangement, sequence reads were collapsed and filtered. Productive Simpson clonality was computed per sample as the square root of Simpson's diversity index over productive rearrangements. The table was pulled from immuneACCESS by TCRdb, which kept in-frame rearrangements only. Such tables lose some clones; where checked, under half of the loss comes from unresolved V genes, and the rest has no known cause. V and J calls and clone size are copied from that table; D and trimming were computed from the DNA. Here the sample has about 120,000 clones; about 85% occur a single time. The ten largest clones represent 12% of the sample.

Regarding this clone: Its antigen remains unidentified. It has no much larger one-base neighbor in the sample; base qualities were not kept.

The receptor was isolated from a man aged 55 to 70 with acute or convalescent COVID-19. Material for sequencing was peripheral blood.

DNA sequence: TGCGCCAGCAGCTTAGATGGCTTCTCTGGAAACACCATATATTTT. Its translation is CASSLDGFSGNTIYF. This chain joins TRBV5-1 to TRBJ1-3; confidence is insufficient to name the D gene. V sheds 2 bases and J sheds 0 bases, leaving 9 bases between their ends. The CDR3 numbers 15 residues from cysteine through phenylalanine. The read is trimmed to its CDR3 DNA, 45 bases read in frame from base 1. The germline V gene gives CDR1 as SGHRS and CDR2 as YFSETQ.